A single T cell receptor beta chain is shown here with its context. Antigen: not known. V was clipped by 6 bases and J by 7 bases; unmatched bases: 12. Germline lookup yields CDR1 SNHLY and CDR2 FYNNEI. The CDR3 is 15 residues long. The entry originates in a study of cytomegalovirus exposure and HLA in healthy donors. About the research overall: A subsequent analysis stated that the 110 or so validation repertoires were run on the same platform as the roughly 620 first-cohort repertoires.

The study's findings and limits: A few CMV-associated chains were confirmed in vitro to be specific for CMV antigens. Cytomegalovirus status was reportedly diagnosed by the classifier with high sensitivity and specificity. Researchers catalogued over 150 TCR beta chains as cytomegalovirus-associated.

TCRdb's copy holds only in-frame clones and misses some; the assay was immunoSEQ multiplex PCR. The sample shows 150,000 to 200,000 clones, roughly 86% of them seen only once. Sample: PBMCs. The receptor comes from a man aged 30 to 45 in good health and CMV-seropositive. The chain joins TRBV2 to TRBJ1-5; 7 bases are shared with TRBD1. The CDR3 sequence is CASRGGEGGGQPQHF. The CDR3 nucleotides are TGTGCCAGCAGGGGAGGGGAAGGGGGCGGACAGCCCCAGCATTTT.